This TCR beta chain emerged from a study of CD8+ T cells in alopecia areata. V dropped 6 bases and J dropped 1; count of bases not matched to a gene: 14. Germline V gene data show CDR1 as SGHAT and CDR2 as FQNNGV. This CDR3 spans 17 amino acids. Once RNA had been extracted, it was reverse transcribed into cDNA to act as the sequencing template. Clones were sequenced by immunoSEQ multiplex PCR, and TCRdb holds only the in-frame ones, with some missing. Of fewer than 250,000 clones in the sample, around 56% were seen once. Stated treatment: oral pan-JAK inhibitor, 5-10 mg twice daily. The receptor was derived from a human donor with alopecia areata. The V and J genes are TRBV11-2 and TRBJ2-5; 7 bases match TRBD1. Source: CD4+ T cells sorted from blood, taken at week 4, from a patient treated with tofacitinib. CDR3 bases: TGTGCCAGCAGTATTAGATCTGGGACAGCCAGCCAAGAGACCCAGTACTTC. This sequence encodes CASSIRSGTASQETQYF.